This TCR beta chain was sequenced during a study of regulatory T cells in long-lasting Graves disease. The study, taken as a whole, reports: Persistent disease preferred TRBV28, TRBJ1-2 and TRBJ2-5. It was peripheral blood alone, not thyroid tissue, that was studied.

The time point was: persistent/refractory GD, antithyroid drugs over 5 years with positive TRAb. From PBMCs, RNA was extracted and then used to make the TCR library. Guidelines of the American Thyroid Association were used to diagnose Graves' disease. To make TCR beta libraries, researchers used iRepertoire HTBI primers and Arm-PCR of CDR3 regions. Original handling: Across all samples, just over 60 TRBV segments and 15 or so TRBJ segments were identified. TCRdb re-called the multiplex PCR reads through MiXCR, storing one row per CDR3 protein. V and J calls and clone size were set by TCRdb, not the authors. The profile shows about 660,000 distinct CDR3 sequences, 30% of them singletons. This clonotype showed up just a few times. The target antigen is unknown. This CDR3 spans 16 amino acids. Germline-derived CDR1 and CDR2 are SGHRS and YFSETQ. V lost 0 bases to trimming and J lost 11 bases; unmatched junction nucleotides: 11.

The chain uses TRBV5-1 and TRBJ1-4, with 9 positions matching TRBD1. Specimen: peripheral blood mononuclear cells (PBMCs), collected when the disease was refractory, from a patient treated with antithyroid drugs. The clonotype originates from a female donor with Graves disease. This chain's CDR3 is CASSLAGGTGTGKLFF. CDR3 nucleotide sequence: TGCGCCAGCAGCTTGGCCGGTGGGACAGGGACGGGGAAACTGTTTTTT. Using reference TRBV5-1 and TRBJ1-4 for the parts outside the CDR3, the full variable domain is KAGVTQTPRYLIKTRGQQVTLSCSPISGHRSVSWYQQTPGQGLQFLFEYFSETQRNKGNFPGRFSGRQFSNSRSEMNVSTLELGDSALYLCASSLAGGTGTGKLFFGSGTQLSVL.